This TCR beta chain was sequenced during a study of cytomegalovirus exposure and HLA in healthy donors. With regard to this clone: Its antigen is still unknown.

The study ran its PCR with 60 Vbeta and 13 Jbeta primers. TCRdb keeps only in-frame clones here, not all; method: immunoSEQ multiplex PCR. Of 76,000 or so clones in the sample, over 65% were seen once. Germline V CDR1 and CDR2: SGHTA, FQGNSA. V shed 4 bases and J shed 4 bases, with 13 bases lying between them. The CDR3 runs to 14 residues. Study-level points and caveats: Rare TCR sequences predominated, though certain public TCRs were found in many donors.

The TCR sequence derives from a middle-aged woman in good health and CMV-seropositive. Source material: PBMCs. The chain carries TRBV7-2 and TRBJ1-2; tentative D call: TRBD1 (5 bases). CDR3 DNA sequence: TGTGCCAGCAGCTCCTCGGGGGGGAGCTATGGCTACACCTTC. This gives the protein CASSSSGGSYGYTF.